This T cell receptor (beta chain) was sequenced during a study of blood T cell repertoires in COVID-19. Overall study: Sites across the United States, Italy and Spain contributed samples from acute and convalescent COVID-19.

The CDR3 consists of 14 residues. The V end was cut by 0 bases, the J end by 4 bases, with 9 bases between. Germline CDR1 reads ENHRY; CDR2 reads SYGVKD. Authors' methods: Using reference gene primer amplification, nucleated cell counts were estimated. This table comes from immunoSEQ multiplex PCR, and its TCRdb copy is limited to in-frame clones, with some not included. Clone size and V and J calls were adopted from that table, with D and trimming inferred from the DNA. Of 80,000 to 100,000 clones listed, about 90% are singletons. Sequencing was carried out using peripheral blood. The chain couples TRBV10-3 to TRBJ2-5; tentatively, D is TRBD2 (6 bases). The TCR was taken from a human donor with active COVID-19. The donor label of this sample is uncertain. CDR3 nucleotide sequence: TGTGCCATCAGTGAGTCTGGGGGGACAGAGACCCAGTACTTC. Translating it yields CAISESGGTETQYF.